A single sample gave rise to the 32 T cell receptor beta chains below, sequenced in a study of cytomegalovirus exposure and HLA in healthy donors. Some clones are missing from TCRdb's copy, which holds only in-frame ones; the method was immunoSEQ multiplex PCR. The sample lists hundreds of thousands of clones; less than 90% were seen once. The source material was PBMCs. These receptors all stem from a man between 18 and 35 years old in good health and CMV-seropositive.

The CDR3 coding sequence is TGCGCCAGCAGGGAACAGGGGGCGCGGTACTATGGCTACACCTTC. Translated, it gives CASREQGARYYGYTF. The rearrangement joins TRBV5-1 to TRBJ1-2; 9 bases agree with TRBD1. This CDR3 is built from 15 residues. Per the germline V gene, CDR1 is SGHRS and CDR2 is YFSETQ. V trimming: 5 bases; J trimming: 3 bases; junction bases outside the gene matches: 8. Full variable domain (missing parts from reference TRBV5-1 and TRBJ1-2): KAGVTQTPRYLIKTRGQQVTLSCSPISGHRSVSWYQQTPGQGLQFLFEYFSETQRNKGNFPGRFSGRQFSNSRSEMNVSTLELGDSALYLCASREQGARYYGYTFGSGTRLTVV.

The V gene is TRBV10-1, the J gene TRBJ2-3; 7 bases are a match to TRBD2. This CDR3 region has 14 residues. After removal of 3 bases from V and 4 bases from J, the junction contained 4 bases not matched to a gene. Looked up from germline, CDR1 is WNHNN and CDR2 is SYGVQD (reference sequence). CDR3 nucleotides: TGCGCCAGCAGTGATCGGGGACTACCAGATACGCAGTATTTT. Amino acids: CASSDRGLPDTQYF.

The chain employs TRBV5-1 and TRBJ2-1; TRBD2 matches at 14 bases. CDR3 length equals 16 residues. CDR1 and CDR2 (germline): SGHRS, YFSETQ. V was pared by 4 bases and J by 8 bases, with 8 bases of the junction left unmatched. The DNA of the CDR3 is TGCGCCAGCAGCCCCGGGACTAGCGGGAGTTTATATGAGCAGTTCTTC. This encodes CASSPGTSGSLYEQFF.

The rearrangement uses TRBV10-3 and TRBJ2-3; unclear D gene. The length of the CDR3 is 13 residues. Trimming removed 3 bases from V and 2 bases from J, with 6 bases in between. The germline V gene has CDR1 ENHRY and CDR2 SYGVKD. CDR3 sequence reads: CAISDLNTDTQYF. Here the CDR3 DNA reads TGTGCCATCAGTGACCTAAACACAGATACGCAGTATTTT.

In regard to this clone: The junction differs from germline at one of its ends, possibly a read error. This sequence joins TRBV5-6 and TRBJ1-4, with TRBD1 identical over 7 bases. Per the germline V gene, CDR1 is SGHDT and CDR2 is YYEEEE. This CDR3 has 12 amino acids. The CDR3 region has the DNA TGTGCCAGCAGCTTGGCCCCCGGACAGGTTATGTTT. This gives the protein CASSLAPGQVMF. Filled out from reference TRBV5-6 and TRBJ1-4, the complete variable domain reads DAGVTQSPTHLIKTRGQQVTLRCSPKSGHDTVSWYQQALGQGPQFIFQYYEEEERQRGNFPDRFSGHQFPNYSSELNVNALLLGDSALYLCASSLAPGQVMFGSGTQLSVL.

Regarding this clone: Different DNA sequences within this sample yield the same CDR3. The chain uses TRBV25-1 and TRBJ2-1; D perhaps matches TRBD2 (6 bases). Looked up from germline, CDR1 is MGHDK and CDR2 is SYGVNS. This CDR3 has 15 residues. Deletions cut 6 bases from V and 3 bases from J, with 15 bases between. The CDR3 spells CASSVSGGSYNEQFF. Here the CDR3 DNA reads TGTGCCAGCAGCGTGTCCGGGGGTAGCTACAATGAGCAGTTCTTC.

The V and J genes are TRBV18 and TRBJ1-2; tentatively, D is TRBD1 (5 bases). With 3 bases removed from V and 6 bases from J, the gap between germline ends came to 14 bases. Germline V gene sequence: CDR1 KGHSH, CDR2 LQKENI. This CDR3 has 14 amino acids. As DNA, the CDR3 is TGTGCCAGCTCACCCGCGCAGGGAGGCGATGGCTACACCTTC. Translated, it gives CASSPAQGGDGYTF.

The chain links TRBV30 to TRBJ2-3; perhaps TRBD1 as D (6 bases). Trimming took 3 bases from V and 6 from J, leaving 22 bases between them. The CDR3 spans 16 residues. Germline loops: CDR1 GTSNPN, CDR2 SVGIG (reference sequence). Here the CDR3 reads CAWRARGTVQGDTQYF. In DNA form, the CDR3 reads TGTGCCTGGAGGGCTAGGGGGACGGTTCAAGGGGATACGCAGTATTTT.

The V call is TRBV7-2, the J call TRBJ1-5, with TRBD1 as a possible D gene (5 bases). The V and J ends lost 3 bases and 7 bases respectively, with 16 bases between them. Germline V gene lookup returns CDR1 SGHTA and CDR2 FQGNSA. The CDR3 contains 15 residues. CDR3 in DNA: TGTGCCAGCAGCTTGGGCAGGGCGGGGAAACAGCCCCAGCATTTT. Encoded protein: CASSLGRAGKQPQHF.

The chain is built from TRBV18 and TRBJ2-1; tentatively, D is TRBD1 or TRBD2 (5 bases each). Trimming pared 9 bases from V and 5 bases from J, leaving 20 bases between. Germline assignment: CDR1 KGHSH and CDR2 LQKENI. The CDR3 is 15 residues long. This CDR3 is CASHHLRDGDNEQFF. The CDR3 DNA reads as TGTGCCAGTCACCACCTCCGGGACGGAGACAATGAGCAGTTCTTC.

CDR3 protein: CASSYSRPSNYGYTF. The CDR3 DNA is TGTGCCAGCAGTTACTCGAGGCCATCAAACTATGGCTACACCTTC. The chain is built from TRBV6-6 and TRBJ1-2; D gene unclear. V was pared by 0 bases and J by 2 bases, with 10 bases between. The germline CDR1 and CDR2 sequences are MNHNY and SVGAGI (reference sequence). The CDR3 totals 15 residues.

This clone was seen once. This may come from a read error, since a much larger clone is one base off. The chain joins TRBV10-2 to TRBJ1-1; D remains unclear. The CDR3 is made up of 11 amino acids. CDR1 and CDR2 from the germline V gene are WSHSY and SAAADI. Trimming stripped 6 bases from V and 1 base from J, with 3 bases between. CDR3 protein: CASRQNTEAFF. The CDR3 DNA reads as TGCGCCAGCAGACAGAACACTGAAGCTTTCTTT.

The chain links TRBV7-6 to TRBJ1-5; D gene unclear. V was shortened by 0 bases and J by 0 bases, with 15 bases between the two germline ends. This CDR3 comprises 18 residues. Germline V gene sequence: CDR1 SGHVS, CDR2 FNYEAQ. The CDR3, as DNA: TGTGCCAGCAGCTTAGCGAGGTTGGCAGGCTATAGCAATCAGCCCCAGCATTTT. Amino acid sequence: CASSLARLAGYSNQPQHF.

This clone was detected only a few times. The J gene is TRBJ1-5, the V gene TRBV30; 8 bases line up with TRBD1. Germline CDR1 is GTSNPN and CDR2 is SVGIG (reference sequence). This CDR3 is 14 amino acids long. Trimming removed 3 bases from V and 7 bases from J; junction bases left unmatched: 8. The CDR3 protein is CAWSEDRGGQPQHF. As DNA, the CDR3 is TGTGCCTGGAGCGAAGACAGGGGAGGACAGCCCCAGCATTTT.

This chain connects TRBV15 to TRBJ2-2; D might be TRBD1 (6 bases). The germline CDR1 and CDR2 sequences are LNHNV and YYDKDF (reference sequence). V lost 2 bases and J 8 bases, leaving 12 bases between the germline ends. This CDR3 is built from 14 residues. The CDR3, as DNA: TGTGCCACCAGCAGACAGGGCACAGGGGGGGAGCTGTTTTTT. It codes for CATSRQGTGGELFF.

Concerning this clone: This same CDR3 is encoded by further DNA sequences in the sample. V gene TRBV5-1 combines with J gene TRBJ1-5; no firm D call. V lost 0 bases to trimming and J lost 2 bases, with 9 bases between them. This CDR3 is built from 15 residues. CDR1 SGHRS and CDR2 YFSETQ come from the germline V gene. CDR3 region: CASSLAPGGNQPQHF. In DNA, the CDR3 is TGCGCCAGCAGCTTGGCCCCCGGCGGCAATCAGCCCCAGCATTTT.

The chain employs TRBV2 and TRBJ1-1; maybe TRBD1 (5 bases). The length of the CDR3 is 14 residues. Trimming removed 5 bases at V and 0 bases at J, with 10 bases between. Germline V gene sequence: CDR1 SNHLY, CDR2 FYNNEI. The CDR3 loop is CASSPGTMNTEAFF. Here the CDR3 DNA reads TGTGCCAGCAGTCCGGGGACCATGAACACTGAAGCTTTCTTT. Combining the CDR3 with reference TRBV2 and TRBJ1-1 gives the whole variable domain EPEVTQTPSHQVTQMGQEVILRCVPISNHLYFYWYRQILGQKVEFLVSFYNNEISEKSEIFDDQFSVERPDGSNFTLKIRSTKLEDSAMYFCASSPGTMNTEAFFGQGTRLTVV.

The genes are TRBV9 and TRBJ1-1, with TRBD1 matching over 7 bases. Trimming removed 4 bases from V and 1 base from J; junction bases left unmatched: 4. The CDR3 is 14 amino acids. Germline assignment: CDR1 SGDLS and CDR2 YYNGEE. The CDR3 loop is CASSSRTGNTEAFF. The CDR3 DNA is TGTGCCAGCAGCTCCCGGACAGGGAACACTGAAGCTTTCTTT. Variable domain in full (rest from reference TRBV9 and TRBJ1-1): DSGVTQTPKHLITATGQRVTLRCSPRSGDLSVYWYQQSLDQGLQFLIQYYNGEERAKGNILERFSAQQFPDLHSELNLSSLELGDSALYFCASSSRTGNTEAFFGQGTRLTVV.

The genes are TRBV18 and TRBJ1-2; 8 bases line up with TRBD1. This CDR3 is 15 amino acids long. Germline-derived CDR1 and CDR2 are KGHSH and LQKENI. V trimming: 2 bases; J trimming: 5 bases; junction bases outside the gene matches: 7. CDR3 amino acids: CASSPGAGGSYGYTF. The CDR3 DNA follows: TGTGCCAGCTCACCAGGGGCAGGGGGCTCATATGGCTACACCTTC.

This sequence joins TRBV5-5 and TRBJ1-2; tentative D call: TRBD1 (5 bases). The CDR3 sequence is 14 residues long. CDR1 is SGHKS, CDR2 YYEKEE, per germline (reference sequence). Between the trimmed V and J ends, which lost 0 bases and 6 bases, there was a span of 12 bases. This CDR3 reads CASSLAGAGHGYTF. The CDR3 DNA reads TGTGCCAGCAGCTTGGCTGGGGCAGGTCATGGCTACACCTTC.

The chain uses TRBV6-5 and TRBJ1-1; 7 positions agree with TRBD1. CDR1 is MNHEY and CDR2 is SVGAGI in the germline V gene. J gave up 9 bases and V 2 bases, and 6 bases lay outside the gene matches. This CDR3 comprises 13 residues. CDR3 nucleotide sequence: TGTGCCAGCAGTTACGGACAGGCCCGGAAAGCTTTCTTT. It encodes CASSYGQARKAFF.

The chain combines TRBV6-1 with TRBJ1-1; no clear D. V was trimmed by 2 bases and J by 8 bases, leaving 15 bases between them. Germline assignment: CDR1 MNHNS and CDR2 SASEGT. This CDR3 has 14 amino acids. The CDR3 DNA reads TGTGCCAGCAGTGAAACCCAGGCGTCTACGGAAGCTTTCTTT. This translates into CASSETQASTEAFF.

CDR3 nucleotides: TGTGCCAGCAGTTTAGCGGGCAGCCTAACCTATGGCTACACCTTC. It specifies CASSLAGSLTYGYTF. The chain combines TRBV27 with TRBJ1-2; D is unresolved. V was pared by 2 bases and J by 4 bases, with 14 bases between. CDR3 size: 15 residues. Germline CDR1 is MNHEY and CDR2 is SMNVEV (reference sequence).

The chain couples TRBV2 to TRBJ1-5, with D possibly TRBD1 on 5 matching bases. Germline V gene sequence: CDR1 SNHLY, CDR2 FYNNEI. Trimming removed 4 bases from V and 6 bases from J, with 10 bases in between. This CDR3 comprises 13 residues. CDR3 region: CASSVRGVQPQHF. CDR3 bases: TGTGCCAGCAGTGTCCGGGGGGTTCAGCCCCAGCATTTT. Full variable domain (remainder filled in from reference TRBV2 and TRBJ1-5): EPEVTQTPSHQVTQMGQEVILRCVPISNHLYFYWYRQILGQKVEFLVSFYNNEISEKSEIFDDQFSVERPDGSNFTLKIRSTKLEDSAMYFCASSVRGVQPQHFGDGTRLSIL.

The V gene is TRBV13, the J gene TRBJ2-7, with 7 bases that match TRBD2. In germline, CDR1 is PRHDT, CDR2 FYEKMQ (reference sequence). The CDR3 is 14 residues long. Trimming removed 5 bases from V and 3 bases from J; junction bases left unmatched: 7. The CDR3 nucleotides are TGTGCCAGCAGCAAGCGGGACGGCGACTACGAGCAGTACTTC. This sequence encodes CASSKRDGDYEQYF.

The rearrangement links TRBV6-1 to TRBJ2-3; TRBD2 matches at 9 bases. V shed 6 bases, J shed 6 bases, and the junction held 7 bases outside the gene matches. CDR1 is MNHNS and CDR2 is SASEGT in the germline V gene. The CDR3 consists of 14 residues. CDR3 bases: TGTGCCAGCAGGGTAGCGGGAGCATCCGATACGCAGTATTTT. It specifies CASRVAGASDTQYF.

This chain links TRBV28 with TRBJ2-2; D tentatively reads TRBD1 or TRBD2 (5 bases each). V lost 8 bases and J lost 2, with 12 bases in between. Germline V gene data show CDR1 as MDHEN and CDR2 as SYDVKM. The CDR3 is 14 amino acids. CDR3 sequence (DNA): TGTGCCAGCGGGGCAGGAGGAAACACCGGGGAGCTGTTTTTT. Its protein product is CASGAGGNTGELFF.

The gene calls are TRBV20-1 and TRBJ2-5; D could derive from TRBD1 or TRBD2 (5 bases each). V lost 3 bases, J lost 9 bases, and 11 bases lay in between. This CDR3 region has 11 residues. Germline loops: CDR1 DFQATT, CDR2 SNEGSKA (reference sequence). CDR3 region: CSASVRGAQYF. Here the CDR3 DNA reads TGCAGTGCTAGCGTACGGGGCGCCCAGTACTTC.

V and J are TRBV30 and TRBJ1-5; possibly TRBD1 for D (6 bases). CDR1 and CDR2 (germline): GTSNPN, SVGIG (reference sequence). Trimming pared 2 bases from V and 4 bases from J, leaving 9 bases between. This CDR3 is 13 amino acids long. The CDR3 region is CAWSTGFNQPQHF. The DNA of the CDR3 is TGTGCCTGGAGTACAGGGTTTAATCAGCCCCAGCATTTT.

The chain is built from TRBV19 and TRBJ1-1, with D unresolved. From germline, CDR1 is LNHDA and CDR2 SQIVND (reference sequence). The length of the CDR3 is 13 residues. V was pared by 3 bases and J by 6 bases, with 11 bases between. CDR3 region: CASSMSYGSEAFF. CDR3 DNA: TGTGCCAGTAGTATGTCTTACGGATCTGAAGCTTTCTTT.

The chain employs TRBV6-5 and TRBJ2-3; 7 nucleotides align to TRBD2. There are 15 residues in the CDR3. The germline CDR1 and CDR2 sequences are MNHEY and SVGAGI. The ends lost 4 bases at V and 3 bases at J; junction bases unmatched: 7. The CDR3 bases are TGTGCCAGCAGTTTAAGCGGGGCGGGGACAGATACGCAGTATTTT. Protein: CASSLSGAGTDTQYF.

The chain joins TRBV29-1 to TRBJ2-4, with D possibly being TRBD1 or TRBD2 (5 bases each). The CDR3 has 15 amino acids. Between the trimmed V and J ends, which lost 7 bases and 0 bases, there was a span of 16 bases. Germline V CDR1 and CDR2: SQVTM, ANQGSEA. This CDR3 reads CSALGDAVAKNIQYF. The DNA of the CDR3 is TGCAGCGCCCTGGGGGACGCAGTAGCCAAAAACATTCAGTACTTC.